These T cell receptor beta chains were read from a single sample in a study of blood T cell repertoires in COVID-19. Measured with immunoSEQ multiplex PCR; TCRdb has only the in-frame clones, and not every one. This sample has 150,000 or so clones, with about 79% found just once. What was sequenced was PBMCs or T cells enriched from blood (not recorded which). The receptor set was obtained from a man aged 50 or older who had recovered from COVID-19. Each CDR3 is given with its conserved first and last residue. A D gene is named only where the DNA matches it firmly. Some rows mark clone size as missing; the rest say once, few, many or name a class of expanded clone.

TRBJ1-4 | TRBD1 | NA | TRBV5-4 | TGTGCCAGCAGCTTGGTTGGACAGGGGGCGTTCACTAATGAAAAACTGTTTTTT | CASSLVGQGAFTNEKLFF
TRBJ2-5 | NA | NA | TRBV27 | TGTGCCAGCAGTCCAAACCAAGAGACCCAGTACTTC | CASSPNQETQYF
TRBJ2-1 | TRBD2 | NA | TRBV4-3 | TGCGCCAGCAGCCAAGAGGGACTAGCGGGGGGCGCCTACAATGAGCAGTTCTTC | CASSQEGLAGGAYNEQFF
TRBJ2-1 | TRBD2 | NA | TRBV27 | TGTGCCAGCAGTCCCGGGACTAGCGGGGGGTACAATGAGCAGTTCTTC | CASSPGTSGGYNEQFF
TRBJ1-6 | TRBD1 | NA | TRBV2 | TGTGCCAGCAGTGGACAGGGGGCACTCAATTCACCCCTCCACTTT | CASSGQGALNSPLHF
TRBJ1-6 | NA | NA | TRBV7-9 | TGTGCCAGCAGCTTACGGGATTCACCCCTCCACTTT | CASSLRDSPLHF
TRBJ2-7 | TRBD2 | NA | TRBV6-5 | TGTGCCAGCAGACCCAAGCGGGGTCCTTCCTACGAGCAGTACTTC | CASRPKRGPSYEQYF
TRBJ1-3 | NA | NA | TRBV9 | TGTGCCAGCAGCGTAGAATCTGTATCTGGAAACACCATATATTTT | CASSVESVSGNTIYF
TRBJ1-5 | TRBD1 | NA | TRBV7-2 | TGTGCCAGCAGCTTCACCTCGCAAAGGGACAGGGTGCTGCCCCAGCATTTT | CASSFTSQRDRVLPQHF
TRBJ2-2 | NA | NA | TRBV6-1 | TGTGCCAGCAGTGAAGCCTGGGCGATCGGGGAGCTGTTTTTT | CASSEAWAIGELFF
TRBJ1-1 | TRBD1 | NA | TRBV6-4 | TGTGCCAGCAGGCCGACAGGGGGCACTGAAGCTTTCTTT | CASRPTGGTEAFF
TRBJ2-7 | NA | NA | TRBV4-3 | TGCGCCAGCAGCCAAGATGGCGGGAAGCACGAGCAGTACTTC | CASSQDGGKHEQYF
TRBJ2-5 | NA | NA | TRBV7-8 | TGTGCCAGCAGCTTTCGGGGTCAGCTCCAAGAGACCCAGTACTTC | CASSFRGQLQETQYF
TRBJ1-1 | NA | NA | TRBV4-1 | TGCGCCAGCAGCCCACAGGGTTCTGTGGTCGGCACTGAAGCTTTCTTT | CASSPQGSVVGTEAFF
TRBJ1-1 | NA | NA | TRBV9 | TGTGCCAGCAGCGCGACAGGAAACACTGAAGCTTTCTTT | CASSATGNTEAFF
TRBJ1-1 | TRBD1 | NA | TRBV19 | TGTGCCAGTAGTATAGTGGTAAGGGACAGGGGTTGGAACACTGAAGCTTTCTTT | CASSIVVRDRGWNTEAFF
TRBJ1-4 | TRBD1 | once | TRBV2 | TGTGCCAGCAGGGCGGACAGGCGTAATGAAAAACTGTTTTTT | CASRADRRNEKLFF
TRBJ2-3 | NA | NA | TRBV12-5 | TGTGCTAGTGGTTTGTCGCGGCTCACAGATACGCAGTATTTT | CASGLSRLTDTQYF
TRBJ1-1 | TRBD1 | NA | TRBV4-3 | TGCGCCAGCAGTGAAGGGACAGGGGGGGCTTACACTGAAGCTTTCTTT | CASSEGTGGAYTEAFF
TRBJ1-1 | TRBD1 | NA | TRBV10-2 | TGCGCCAGCAGTTGGGACAGGGAAGCTTTCTTT | CASSWDREAFF
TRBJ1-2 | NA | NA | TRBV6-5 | TGTGCCAGCAGTCTCGGGGGAAACTATGGCTACACCTTC | CASSLGGNYGYTF
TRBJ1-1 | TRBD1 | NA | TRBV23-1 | TGCGCCAGCAGTCACCCAAGACAGGGGGCGGCTCTAACTTCGAACACTGAAGCTTTCTTT | CASSHPRQGAALTSNTEAFF
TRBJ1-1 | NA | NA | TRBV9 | TGTGCCAGCAGCGTAGCTCCCGGAGACGGTGAAGCTTTCTTT | CASSVAPGDGEAFF
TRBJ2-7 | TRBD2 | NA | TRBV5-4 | TGTGCCAGCAGAGGCGAAGGGAGGGAGGGCTCCTACGAGCAGTACTTC | CASRGEGREGSYEQYF
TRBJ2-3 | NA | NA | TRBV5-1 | TGCGCCAGCAGCCCCGGGTCGGATACGCAGTATTTT | CASSPGSDTQYF
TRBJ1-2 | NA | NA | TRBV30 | TGTGCCTGGAGGGGCGTGGAGAGGGAAGATGGCTACACCTTC | CAWRGVEREDGYTF
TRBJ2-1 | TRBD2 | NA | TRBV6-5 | TGTGCCAGCAGTCGAGGGACTAGCGGGAATGAGCAGTTCTTC | CASSRGTSGNEQFF
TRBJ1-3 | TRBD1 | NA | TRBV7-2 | TGTGCCAGCAGAAGGACAGGGGCAAACACCATATATTTT | CASRRTGANTIYF
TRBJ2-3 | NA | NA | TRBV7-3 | TGTGCCAGCAGCTTAACACAGGTCCCAGATACGCAGTATTTT | CASSLTQVPDTQYF
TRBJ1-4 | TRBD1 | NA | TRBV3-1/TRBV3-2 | TGTGCCAGCAGCCGGACAGGGGTTAATGAAAAACTGTTTTTT | CASSRTGVNEKLFF
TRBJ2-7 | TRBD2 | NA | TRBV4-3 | TGCGCCAGCAGCCCCGGGACTAGCGGGGCCTACGAGCAGTACTTC | CASSPGTSGAYEQYF
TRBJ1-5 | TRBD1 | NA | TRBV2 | TGTGCCAGCAGTGAACGGACAGGGTTTAGCAATCAGCCCCAGCATTTT | CASSERTGFSNQPQHF
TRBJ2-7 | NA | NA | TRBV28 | TGTGCCAGCAGTTTAGGACAGTTTCCCTACGAGCAGTACTTC | CASSLGQFPYEQYF
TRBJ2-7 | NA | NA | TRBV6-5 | TGTGCCAGCGGACAGTTCTACGAGCAGTACTTC | CASGQFYEQYF
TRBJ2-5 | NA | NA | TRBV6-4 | TGTGCCACCCAGGACAGCCGAGAGACCCAGTACTTC | CATQDSRETQYF
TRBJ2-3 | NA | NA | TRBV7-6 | TGTGCCAGCAGCTTAGCGGCGGAAAGCACAGATACGCAGTATTTT | CASSLAAESTDTQYF
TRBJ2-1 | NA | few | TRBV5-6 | TGTGCCAGCAGCTTGGTCCAGGCAGAGTACAATGAGCAGTTCTTC | CASSLVQAEYNEQFF
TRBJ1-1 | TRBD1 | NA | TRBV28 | TGTGCCAGCAGTTCGGGACAGGGTTGGACTGAAGCTTTCTTT | CASSSGQGWTEAFF
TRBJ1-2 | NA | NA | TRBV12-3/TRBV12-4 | TGTGCCAGCAGCCGCAGGGTTTTTGGCTACACCTTC | CASSRRVFGYTF
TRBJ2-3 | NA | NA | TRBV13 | TGTGCCAGCAGCCCCACCCGACTATCGCGGGTGAGGGATACGCAGTATTTT | CASSPTRLSRVRDTQYF
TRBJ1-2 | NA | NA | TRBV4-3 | TGCGCCAGCAGCCACGGACAGCTCTATGGCTACACCTTC | CASSHGQLYGYTF
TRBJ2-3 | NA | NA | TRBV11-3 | TGTGCCAGCAGCTCCACAACAGATACGCAGTATTTT | CASSSTTDTQYF
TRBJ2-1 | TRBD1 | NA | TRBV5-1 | TGCGCCAGCAGCAGGGGACAGGGGGCGTTTCTTATGAATGAGCAGTTCTTC | CASSRGQGAFLMNEQFF
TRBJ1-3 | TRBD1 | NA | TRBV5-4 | TGTGCCAGCAGCAAAGGGGGCGGTGTGTCTAGAGGTGGAAACACCATATATTTT | CASSKGGGVSRGGNTIYF
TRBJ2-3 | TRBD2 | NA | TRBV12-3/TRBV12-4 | TGTGCCAGCAGTCTCTCTAGCGGCAGGCAGTATTTT | CASSLSSGRQYF
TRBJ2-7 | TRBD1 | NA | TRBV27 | TGTGCCAGCAGTCCGGGACAGGGCTACGAGCAGTACTTC | CASSPGQGYEQYF
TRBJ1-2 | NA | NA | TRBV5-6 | TGTGCCAGCAGCTTGGGGTCGTCACAGGGCGGGTGGTATGGCTACACCTTC | CASSLGSSQGGWYGYTF
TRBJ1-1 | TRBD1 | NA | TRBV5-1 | TGCGCCAGCAGCCTACTGACAGGGCGGGCCACTGAAGCTTTCTTT | CASSLLTGRATEAFF
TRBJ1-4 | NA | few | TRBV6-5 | TGTGCCAGCAGGGACAGCTCTTGGGAAAAACTGTTTTTT | CASRDSSWEKLFF
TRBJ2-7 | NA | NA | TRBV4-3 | TGCGCCAGCAGCCAAGTTGGCACCGAGCAGTACTTC | CASSQVGTEQYF
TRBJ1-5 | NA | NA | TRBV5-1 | TGCGCCAGCAAGGGCGGGGACAATCAGCCCCAGCATTTT | CASKGGDNQPQHF
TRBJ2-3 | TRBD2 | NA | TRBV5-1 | TGCGCCAGCAGCTTGGCCTTGGCGGGGGAAACGCAGTATTTT | CASSLALAGETQYF
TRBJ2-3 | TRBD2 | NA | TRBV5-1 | TGCGCCAGCAGCCTTAGCGGGGTCGGGCCCGATACGCAGTATTTT | CASSLSGVGPDTQYF
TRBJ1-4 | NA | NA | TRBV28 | TGTGCCAGCAGTTTGCCCGGTACGGGTGTGAATGAAAAACTGTTTTTT | CASSLPGTGVNEKLFF
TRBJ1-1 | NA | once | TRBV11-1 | TGTGCCAGCACCTTGCTATTCTCGAACACTGAAGCTTTCTTT | CASTLLFSNTEAFF